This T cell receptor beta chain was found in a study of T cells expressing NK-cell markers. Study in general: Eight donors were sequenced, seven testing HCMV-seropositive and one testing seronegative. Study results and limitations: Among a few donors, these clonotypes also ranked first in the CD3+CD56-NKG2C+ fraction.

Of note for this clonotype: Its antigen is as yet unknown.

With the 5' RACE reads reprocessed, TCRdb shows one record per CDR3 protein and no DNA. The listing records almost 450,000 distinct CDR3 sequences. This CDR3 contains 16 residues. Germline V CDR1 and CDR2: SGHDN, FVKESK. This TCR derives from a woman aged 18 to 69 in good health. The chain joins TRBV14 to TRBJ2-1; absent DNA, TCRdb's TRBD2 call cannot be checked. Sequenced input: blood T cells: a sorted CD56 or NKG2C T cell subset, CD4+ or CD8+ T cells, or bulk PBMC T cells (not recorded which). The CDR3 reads CASSQEVASFRNEQFF. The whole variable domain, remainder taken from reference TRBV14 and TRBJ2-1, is EAGVTQFPSHSVIEKGQTVTLRCDPISGHDNLYWYRRVMGKEIKFLLHFVKESKQDESGMPNNRFLAERTGGTYSTLKVQPAELEDSGVYFCASSQEVASFRNEQFFGPGTRLTVL.